This passage covers 11 T cell receptor beta chains from one sample sequenced in a study of CD8 T cells in ankylosing spondylitis. TCRdb redid the calling of the 5' RACE reads with MiXCR, one entry per CDR3 protein. The profile shows around 490,000 distinct CDR3 sequences, approximately 5% of them singletons. Study outcomes and limitations: What appeared characteristic of ankylosing spondylitis blood was a TCR beta motif of eight highly homologous variants.

These receptors lack a known antigen. The sequenced sample consisted of blood, either unsorted or a sorted T cell fraction (not recorded which). Receptors originate from a male donor with ankylosing spondylitis.

This clonotype was observed many times. V is TRBV7-9 and J is TRBJ2-1; the D gene is possibly TRBD1 (6 bases). The CDR3 sequence is 13 residues long. The ends were cut back, 3 bases at V and 13 bases at J, with 16 bases in the middle. CDR1 is SEHNR and CDR2 is FQNEAQ in the germline V gene (reference sequence). CDR3 in amino acids: CASSFSTGNIQFF. CDR3 nucleotide sequence: TGTGCCAGCAGCTTTTCCACAGGGAACATTCAGTTCTTC.

There are many counts of this clonotype. The rearrangement joins TRBV29-1 to TRBJ2-1, with unresolved D. CDR1 and CDR2 from the germline V gene are SQVTM and ANQGSEA. V was clipped by 4 bases and J by 0 bases, with 13 bases between them. The CDR3 spans 15 residues. The CDR3 DNA is TGCAGCGTTGTCGGCGACCCAAGCTCCTACAATGAGCAGTTCTTC. Amino acids: CSVVGDPSSYNEQFF.

V gene TRBV20-1 combines with J gene TRBJ1-4; no firm D call. The CDR3 is made up of 14 amino acids. V was trimmed by 3 bases and J by 0 bases, leaving 8 bases between them. In germline, CDR1 is DFQATT, CDR2 SNEGSKA (reference sequence). CDR3 sequence: CSASTTATNEKLFF. Written as DNA, the CDR3 is TGCAGTGCTAGTACCACAGCAACTAATGAAAAACTGTTTTTT.

This clonotype was seen a handful of times. J is TRBJ2-5 and V is TRBV5-1; 8 nucleotides line up with TRBD1. The CDR3 consists of 16 residues. The germline gives CDR1 SGHRS, CDR2 YFSETQ. The trim removed 2 bases at V and 5 bases at J, leaving 11 bases unmatched. CDR3 bases: TGCGCCAGCAGCTTCCAGGGACAGGAGGGGTCGGAGACCCAGTACTTC. The encoded protein is CASSFQGQEGSETQYF.

This clonotype was observed at least ten times. The genes are TRBV6-6 and TRBJ1-1, with D unresolved. The germline V gene has CDR1 MNHNY and CDR2 SVGAGI (reference sequence). The CDR3 is made up of 13 amino acids. Deletions cut 5 bases from V and 2 bases from J, with 9 bases between. CDR3 bases: TGTGCCAGCAGTCCTCCTCTAAACACTGAAGCTTTCTTT. Its protein is CASSPPLNTEAFF.

There are many counts of this clonotype. The rearrangement joins TRBV12-3 or TRBV12-4 to TRBJ2-3, with 15 bases fitting TRBD2. The CDR3 runs to 18 residues. After removal of 2 bases from V and 3 bases from J, the junction contained 6 bases not matched to a gene. The CDR3 DNA follows: TGTGCCAGCAGTTTAACCGGACTAGCGGGAGGGCGGACAGATACGCAGTATTTT. Its protein is CASSLTGLAGGRTDTQYF.

This clonotype has a count of ten or more. The chain combines TRBV5-1 with TRBJ2-5, with TRBD2 identical over 7 bases. V gave up 4 bases and J gave up 0 bases; unmatched junction bases: 0. The CDR3 runs 13 residues. Germline V gives CDR1 SGHRS, CDR2 YFSETQ. The CDR3: CASSGLDQETQYF. In DNA form, the CDR3 reads TGCGCCAGCAGCGGACTAGACCAAGAGACCCAGTACTTC.

This clonotype was observed many times. This chain links TRBV7-2 with TRBJ2-2; D is unclear. This CDR3 region has 12 residues. The V end lost 8 bases, the J end lost 8 bases, and 12 bases lay between the germline ends. Germline-derived CDR1 and CDR2 are SGHTA and FQGNSA. The CDR3 sequence is CASRDGPGELFF. The CDR3, as DNA: TGTGCCAGCCGAGACGGACCGGGGGAGCTGTTTTTT.

This clonotype was found many times. The V and J genes are TRBV20-1 and TRBJ1-1; tentative D call: TRBD1 (5 bases). Trimming took off 4 bases at V and 3 bases at J, with 15 bases between the two ends. Germline lookup yields CDR1 DFQATT and CDR2 SNEGSKA (reference sequence). There are 14 residues in the CDR3. CDR3 in DNA: TGCAGTGCTAATTTAGACGGGGGGGACACTGAAGCTTTCTTT. As protein: CSANLDGGDTEAFF.

This clonotype was found many times. The chain recombines TRBV5-1 with TRBJ2-1; 10 bases agree with TRBD2. Germline V gene lookup returns CDR1 SGHRS and CDR2 YFSETQ. Trimming cost V 6 bases and J 7 bases; bases outside gene matches: 10. CDR3 length: 15 residues. CDR3 nucleotides: TGCGCCAGCACCTTAGAGCGGGGGGGCCTAAATGAGCAGTTCTTC. This sequence encodes CASTLERGGLNEQFF.

Only a few counts were recorded for this clonotype. The chain carries TRBV18 and TRBJ2-5; a possible D gene is TRBD1 (5 bases). The CDR3 runs to 16 residues. V lost 1 base, J lost 5 bases, and 17 bases lay in between. Germline assignment: CDR1 KGHSH and CDR2 LQKENI. CDR3 protein: CASSPLFRASAETQYF. In DNA, the CDR3 is TGTGCCAGCTCACCACTGTTCAGGGCCTCGGCGGAGACCCAGTACTTC.